The entry below gives a single TCR beta chain sequence along with its context. Original data processing: Amplification of reference gene primers was used by the study to estimate nucleated cell counts. Clones were read by immunoSEQ multiplex PCR, and TCRdb kept only the in-frame ones, dropping some. The V and J calls and the clone size are those of that table, but D and trimming were determined from the DNA. The sample records 150,000 to 200,000 clones, 70% to 85% being singletons. This specimen comes from a study of blood T cell repertoires in COVID-19. Study as a whole: The United States, Italy and Spain were the sources of the acute and convalescent COVID-19 samples. Sources were T cells, B-cell-depleted T cells, or PBMCs; the material itself was cDNA or gDNA.

Seattle patient enrollment occurred during active infection, with longitudinal follow-up thereafter. The CDR3 has 16 amino acids. CDR1 and CDR2 from the germline V gene are MDHEN and SYDVKM. J lost 0 bases, V lost 7 bases, and 12 bases had no gene match. The sample consisted of peripheral blood. The chain combines TRBV28 with TRBJ2-7, with TRBD1 matching 7 bases. This clonotype was obtained from a woman in her thirties or forties with COVID-19, enrolled during active disease. Here the CDR3 DNA reads TGTGCCAGCATCTCGGCCGGGACAGCGAGCTCCTACGAGCAGTACTTC. The encoded protein is CASISAGTASSYEQYF.